This TCR beta chain was obtained from a study of cytomegalovirus exposure and HLA in healthy donors. PCR was performed using 60 Vbeta and 13 Jbeta primers. Libraries were prepared by immunoSEQ multiplex PCR; TCRdb keeps only in-frame clonotypes and omits some of them. The data hold about 130,000 clones, with approximately 85% observed a single time. Study-level results: At a 0.05 false discovery rate, a later analysis found around 15,000 TCR beta sequences to be associated with HLA alleles. In an earlier analysis, most TCR beta V segments were productive about 87% or about 30% of the time.

To note about this clone: The antigen remains unidentified.

V lost 0 bases to trimming and J lost 6 bases; unmatched junction nucleotides: 5. This CDR3 spans 14 amino acids. The germline gives CDR1 SGHRS, CDR2 YFSETQ. The sample taken for sequencing was PBMCs. The clonotype originates from a young woman in good health and CMV-seropositive. The V call is TRBV5-1, the J call TRBJ2-7; 8 positions agree with TRBD1. The CDR3 protein is CASSLAQGAGEQYF. CDR3 DNA: TGCGCCAGCAGCTTGGCCCAGGGGGCAGGCGAGCAGTACTTC.